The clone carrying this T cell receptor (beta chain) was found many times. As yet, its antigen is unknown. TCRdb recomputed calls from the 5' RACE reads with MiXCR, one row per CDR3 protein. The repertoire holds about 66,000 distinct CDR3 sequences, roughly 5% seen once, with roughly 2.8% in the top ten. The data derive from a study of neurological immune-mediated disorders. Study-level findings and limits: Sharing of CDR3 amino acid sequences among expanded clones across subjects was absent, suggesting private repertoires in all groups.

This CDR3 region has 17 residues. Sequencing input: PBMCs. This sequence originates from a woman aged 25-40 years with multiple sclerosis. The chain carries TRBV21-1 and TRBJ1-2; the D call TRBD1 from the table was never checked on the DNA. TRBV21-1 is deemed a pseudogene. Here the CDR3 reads CASSKFSNMGGAHGYTF. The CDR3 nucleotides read TGTGCCAGCAGCAAATTTTCCAACATGGGGGGGGCACATGGCTACACCTTC.